The entry below gives a single TCR beta chain sequence along with its context. Its antigen remains unidentified. A much more abundant neighbour one base away suggests this may be a read error. CDR3 length: 16 residues. CDR1 and CDR2 (germline): MDHEN, SYDVKM. Trimming took 3 bases from V and 4 from J, leaving 18 bases between them. Amplified TCR beta CDR3 regions came from RNA transcripts. Carried out on the TCR CDR3, a first-round RT-PCR used the HTBI primer set. TCRdb used MiXCR to reprocess the multiplex PCR reads, holding one entry per CDR3 protein. This table has more than 350,000 distinct CDR3 sequences, roughly 15% appearing once. This entry comes from a study of T cells in Graves' hyperthyroidism and ophthalmopathy. Study background: Peripheral blood draws took place at initial diagnosis, ahead of any treatment.

Points from the study as a whole: Researchers found most expanded thyroid clonotypes above 0.001 in blood as well. Stable hyperthyroidism was separated from ophthalmopathy by a model based on 13 V-J features. The model predicted ophthalmopathy a median around 6 months before onset.

Material: blood. This TCR was sampled from a woman aged 60-75 years with Graves' ophthalmopathy. The rearrangement links TRBV28 to TRBJ1-1; D unclear. CDR3 nucleotide sequence: TGTGCCAGCAGTTTCCCCCGCCCGGGTGGGGTCACTGAAGCTTTCTTT. Its translation is CASSFPRPGGVTEAFF.